This TCR beta chain was documented in a study of T cell responses to AZD1222 COVID-19 vaccine. Study-wide findings and caveats: White British donors predominated, females outnumbered males, and clonal diversity was possibly underestimated.

This clone showed up just a few times. As yet, its antigen is unknown. The CDR3 runs 15 residues. Germline V CDR1 and CDR2: SGHTA, FQGTGA. V dropped 5 bases and J dropped 0 bases, with 11 bases sitting between them. Data came from immunoSEQ multiplex PCR; TCRdb stores just in-frame clones and leaves some out. Among fewer than 150,000 clones listed, about 86% were seen once. This TCR came from an adult who received the AZD1222 COVID-19 vaccine. The chain combines TRBV7-3 with TRBJ2-1; D perhaps matches TRBD2 (5 bases). The sample consisted of peripheral blood, taken 28 days after the second AZD1222 dose. The CDR3 DNA sequence: TGTGCCAGCAGCCCGTTAGCGAGCTCCTACAATGAGCAGTTCTTC. Amino acid sequence: CASSPLASSYNEQFF.